These 7 T cell receptor beta chains originate from one sample sequenced in a study of stem cell transplantation in POMP-related autoinflammatory disease. Profiling relied on immunoSEQ multiplex PCR, and the TCRdb table lists in-frame clones only, not all of them. The sample consists of 25,000 to 30,000 clones, about 81% of them appearing once. Source: CD4+ T cells from PBMCs, taken before stem cell transplantation. All receptors derive from a human donor with POMP-related autoinflammation and immune dysregulation (PRAID).

V is TRBV5-1 and J is TRBJ1-5; maybe TRBD1 (6 bases). V gave up 10 bases and J gave up 0 bases, with 14 bases separating them. The CDR3 length is 14 residues. Germline loops: CDR1 SGHRS, CDR2 YFSETQ. Here the CDR3 reads CAAVEGGSNQPQHF. The CDR3 nucleotides are TGCGCCGCCGTAGAAGGGGGTAGCAATCAGCCCCAGCATTTT.

This chain uses TRBV5-4 with TRBJ1-2, with 7 bases matching TRBD1. Germline values: CDR1 SGHNT, CDR2 YYREEE (reference sequence). The CDR3 spans 14 residues. Trimming removed 5 bases from V and 5 bases from J; junction bases left unmatched: 9. CDR3 coding DNA: TGTGCCAGCAGAAAAGACAGGGCCGCATATGGCTACACCTTC. Translating it yields CASRKDRAAYGYTF. The complete variable domain, with remaining parts taken from reference TRBV5-4 and TRBJ1-2, reads ETGVTQSPTHLIKTRGQQVTLRCSSQSGHNTVSWYQQALGQGPQFIFQYYREEENGRGNFPPRFSGLQFPNYSSELNVNALELDDSALYLCASRKDRAAYGYTFGSGTRLTVV.

The chain has TRBV7-8 and TRBJ2-4; D could derive from TRBD1 or TRBD2 (5 bases each). Trimming removed 1 base from V and 2 bases from J, with 6 bases in between. CDR3 length: 14 amino acids. CDR1 and CDR2 (germline): SGHVS, FQNEAQ. CDR3 protein: CASSLGGTKNIQYF. CDR3 nucleotides: TGTGCCAGCAGCTTAGGGGGGACCAAAAACATTCAGTACTTC.

V usage is TRBV7-9 and J usage is TRBJ2-1; D remains ambiguous. Trimming removed 1 base from V and 6 bases from J, with 7 bases in between. The CDR3 runs 13 residues. Looked up from germline, CDR1 is SEHNR and CDR2 is FQNEAQ (reference sequence). The CDR3 reads CASSLDAPNEQFF. Here the CDR3 DNA reads TGTGCCAGCAGCTTAGATGCCCCCAATGAGCAGTTCTTC.

In its sample, this clone was seen once. The chain recombines TRBV21-1 with TRBJ1-2; TRBD1 reflects the table's D call only, with no check against the DNA. TRBV21-1 is recorded as a pseudogene. The CDR3 length is 21 residues. The CDR3 spells CASSKGGDRGNWSAPNYGYTF. The CDR3 DNA follows: TGTGCCAGCAGCAAGGGAGGGGACAGGGGAAATTGGTCGGCTCCTAACTATGGCTACACCTTC.

The chain combines TRBV5-1 with TRBJ2-3; tentative D call: TRBD1 (6 bases). Trimming pared 4 bases from V and 0 bases from J, leaving 12 bases between. This CDR3 spans 15 amino acids. Germline V gene sequence: CDR1 SGHRS, CDR2 YFSETQ. The CDR3 DNA follows: TGCGCCAGCAGCCGTCAGGGGCGGAGCACAGATACGCAGTATTTT. It is translated as CASSRQGRSTDTQYF.

This chain joins TRBV25-1 and TRBJ1-1, with D possibly matching TRBD1 (6 bases). This CDR3 is built from 16 residues. V lost 1 base, J lost 2 bases, and 14 bases lay in between. Germline CDR1 is MGHDK and CDR2 is SYGVNS. The CDR3 loop is CASSESGAEGNTEAFF. The CDR3 bases are TGTGCCAGCAGTGAATCAGGGGCTGAAGGTAACACTGAAGCTTTCTTT. Full variable domain (rest looked up from reference TRBV25-1 and TRBJ1-1): EADIYQTPRYLVIGTGKKITLECSQTMGHDKMYWYQQDPGMELHLIHYSYGVNSTEKGDLSSESTVSRIRTEHFPLTLESARPSHTSQYLCASSESGAEGNTEAFFGQGTRLTVV.